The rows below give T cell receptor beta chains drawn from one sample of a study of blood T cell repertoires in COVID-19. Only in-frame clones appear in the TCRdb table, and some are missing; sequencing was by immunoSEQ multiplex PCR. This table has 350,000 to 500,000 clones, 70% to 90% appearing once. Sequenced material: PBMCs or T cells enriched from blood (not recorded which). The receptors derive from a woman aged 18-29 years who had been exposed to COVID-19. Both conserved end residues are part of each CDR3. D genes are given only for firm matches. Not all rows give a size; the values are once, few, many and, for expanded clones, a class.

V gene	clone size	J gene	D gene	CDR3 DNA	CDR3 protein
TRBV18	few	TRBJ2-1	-	TGTGCCAGCTCACCAGCGGGGTCTTCCTACAATGAGCAGTTCTTC	CASSPAGSSYNEQFF
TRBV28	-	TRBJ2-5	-	TGTGCCAGCAGTGGGGGGGGCGAAGAAGAGACCCAGTACTTC	CASSGGGEEETQYF
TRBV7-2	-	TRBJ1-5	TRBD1	TGTGCCAGCAGCTTACGGGGGACAGGGGCGAATCAGCCCCAGCATTTT	CASSLRGTGANQPQHF
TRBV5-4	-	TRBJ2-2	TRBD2	TGTGCCAGCAGCTCGGGACTAGCGGGAGGAAGCTCAACCGGGGAGCTGTTTTTT	CASSSGLAGGSSTGELFF
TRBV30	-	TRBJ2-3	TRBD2	TGTGCCTGGGACACCGGGACTAGCGGGGGTTCAGATACGCAGTATTTT	CAWDTGTSGGSDTQYF
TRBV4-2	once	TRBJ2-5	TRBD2	TGTGCCAGCAGCCAAGTAATAGCGGGGGGCCAGGGGGAGACCCAGTACTTC	CASSQVIAGGQGETQYF
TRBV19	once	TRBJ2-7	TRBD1	TGTGCCAGTAGTAACAACGGACAGGGGAGTTCCTACGAGCAGTACTTC	CASSNNGQGSSYEQYF
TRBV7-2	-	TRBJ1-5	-	TGTGCCAGCAGCTTAGCTGTAGCGATAAATCAGCCCCAGCATTTT	CASSLAVAINQPQHF
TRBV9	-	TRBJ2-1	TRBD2	TGTGCCAGCAGCTCTACTAGCGGGGTCGATGAGCAGTTCTTC	CASSSTSGVDEQFF
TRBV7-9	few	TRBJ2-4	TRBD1	TGTGCCAGCAGCTGGGACAGTCTCGCCAAAAACATTCAGTACTTC	CASSWDSLAKNIQYF
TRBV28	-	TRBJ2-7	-	TGTGCCAGCAATCCCTCGGCAGGGTTTTACGAGCAGTACTTC	CASNPSAGFYEQYF
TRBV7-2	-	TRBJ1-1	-	TGTGCCAGCAGCTTAGTCGCGGTGGCCCCTGAAGCTTTCTTT	CASSLVAVAPEAFF
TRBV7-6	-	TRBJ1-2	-	TGTGCCAGCAGCGGCCGGGGGGGACCGAACTATGGCTACACCTTC	CASSGRGGPNYGYTF
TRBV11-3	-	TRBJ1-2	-	TGTGCCGGAGATGGCTACACCTTC	CAGDGYTF
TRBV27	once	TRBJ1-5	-	TGTGCCAGCAGTTCAACGAACAGGGTAGGTCAGCCCCAGCATTTT	CASSSTNRVGQPQHF
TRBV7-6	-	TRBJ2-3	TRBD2	TGTGCCAGCAGCTTACGATCCTTAGCGGGGGGGGGCACAGATACGCAGTATTTT	CASSLRSLAGGGTDTQYF
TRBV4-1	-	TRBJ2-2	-	TGCGCCAGCAGCCCTCAGGTAACCGGGGAGCTGTTTTTT	CASSPQVTGELFF
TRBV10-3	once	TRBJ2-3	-	TGTGCCATCAGTGAGTCCGGCGGCTCAGGCACAGATACGCAGTATTTT	CAISESGGSGTDTQYF
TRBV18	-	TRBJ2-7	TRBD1	TGTGCCAGCTCACCCGCGACAGGGTTCCACGAGCAGTACTTC	CASSPATGFHEQYF
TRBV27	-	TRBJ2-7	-	TGTGCCAGCAGTTTTCAGGGTCTCGAGCAGTACTTC	CASSFQGLEQYF
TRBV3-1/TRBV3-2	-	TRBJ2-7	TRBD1	TGTGCCAGCAGCTTCGGGACAGGTAGATCCTACGAGCAGTACTTC	CASSFGTGRSYEQYF
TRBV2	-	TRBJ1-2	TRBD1	TGTGCCAGCAGCGCTTCAGGGGGAGGCTACACCTTC	CASSASGGGYTF
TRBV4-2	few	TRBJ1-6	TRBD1	TGTGCCAGCAGCCAACCGCAGGGGGCTACTTCACCCCTCCACTTT	CASSQPQGATSPLHF
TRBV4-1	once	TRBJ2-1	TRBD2	TGCGCCAGCAGCCAAGTTTGGCTAGCGGGAATCGTTGGTAGTGAGCAGTTCTTC	CASSQVWLAGIVGSEQFF
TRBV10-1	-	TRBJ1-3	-	TGCGCCACTAGGAAAGATCCCTCTGGAAACACCATATATTTT	CATRKDPSGNTIYF
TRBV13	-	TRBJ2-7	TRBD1	TGTGCCAGCAGCTTAGGGACAGGGGGGGCCTACGAGCAGTACTTC	CASSLGTGGAYEQYF
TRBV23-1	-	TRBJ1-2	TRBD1	TGCGCCAGCAGGGGACAGACCTATGGAATGGTAAACACCTTC	CASRGQTYGMVNTF
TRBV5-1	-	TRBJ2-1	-	TGCGCCAGCAGCTCTAGTTACTCCTACAATGAGCAGTTCTTC	CASSSSYSYNEQFF
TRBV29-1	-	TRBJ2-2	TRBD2	TGCAGCGTCGTAACTAGCGCCTCGAACACCGGGGAGCTGTTTTTT	CSVVTSASNTGELFF
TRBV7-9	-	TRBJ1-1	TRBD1	TGTGCCAGCAGCCCCCGGACAGGGGTGCTTGAAGCTTTCTTT	CASSPRTGVLEAFF
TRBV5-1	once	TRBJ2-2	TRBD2	TGCGCCAGCAAACAACTAGCGGGAGAAGCCGGGGAGCTGTTTTTT	CASKQLAGEAGELFF
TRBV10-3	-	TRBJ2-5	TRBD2	TGTGCCATCAATAGGGGACTAGACCAAGAGACCCAGTACTTC	CAINRGLDQETQYF
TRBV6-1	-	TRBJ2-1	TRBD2	TGTGCCAGCAGTGAGGGCGGGGGGAGCTACAATGAGCAGTTCTTC	CASSEGGGSYNEQFF
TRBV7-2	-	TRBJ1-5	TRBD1	TGTGCCAGCAGCCCGACAGGGGGCGGCAATCAGCCCCAGCATTTT	CASSPTGGGNQPQHF
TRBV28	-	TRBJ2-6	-	TGTGCCAGCAGTTTGCAGGTACTTGCTGGGGCCAACGTCCTGACTTTC	CASSLQVLAGANVLTF
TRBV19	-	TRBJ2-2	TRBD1	TGTGCCAGTAGTCCAGTTTTGGACAGGGCCCCCGGGGAGCTGTTTTTT	CASSPVLDRAPGELFF
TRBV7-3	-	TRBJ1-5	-	TGTGCCAGCAGCTTAAGGAGGGAAGGGAGCCAGCCCCAGCATTTT	CASSLRREGSQPQHF
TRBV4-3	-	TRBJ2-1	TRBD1	TGCGCCAGCAGCCAAGCAACCAGGGGGACCTACAATGAGCAGTTCTTC	CASSQATRGTYNEQFF
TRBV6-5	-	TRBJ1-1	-	TGTGCCAGCACCCTTCGGTGGGAGGGAGACTCTGAAGCTTTCTTT	CASTLRWEGDSEAFF
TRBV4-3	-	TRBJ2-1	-	TGCGCCAGCAGCCAAGTTACAGGGTCTAACAATGAGCAGTTCTTC	CASSQVTGSNNEQFF
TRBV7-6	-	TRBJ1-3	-	TGTGCCAGCAGCTTAGGCAGCTCTGGAAACACCATATATTTT	CASSLGSSGNTIYF
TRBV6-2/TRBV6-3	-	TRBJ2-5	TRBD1	TGTGCCAGCAGTTACATCGGACAGGGGATGGGAGAGACCCAGTACTTC	CASSYIGQGMGETQYF
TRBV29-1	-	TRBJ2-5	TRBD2	TGCAGCTCTGGTACTAGCGACCTCGATTTGGGGACCCAGTACTTC	CSSGTSDLDLGTQYF
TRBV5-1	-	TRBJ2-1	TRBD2	TGCGCCAGCAGCTTGGATCTAGCGGGAGATCGTGAGCAGTTCTTC	CASSLDLAGDREQFF
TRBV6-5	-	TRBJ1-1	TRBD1	TGTGCCAGCAGTTACTTTGGGACAGGGGTGAGGTCGGTAGCTTTCTTT	CASSYFGTGVRSVAFF
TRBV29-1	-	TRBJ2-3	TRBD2	TGCAGCGTTGAGAGGGGACTAGCGGGAGGTAGCACAGATACGCAGTATTTT	CSVERGLAGGSTDTQYF
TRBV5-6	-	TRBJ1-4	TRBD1	TGTGCCAGCAGCCCGGGACAGGTAGAGGAAAAACTGTTTTTT	CASSPGQVEEKLFF
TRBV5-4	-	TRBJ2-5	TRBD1	TGTGCCAGCAGCTTGGTAGGGACAGAAGAGACCCAGTACTTC	CASSLVGTEETQYF
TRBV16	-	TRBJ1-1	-	TGTGCCAGCAGCCTTGCCGGGGGGAACACTGAAGCTTTCTTT	CASSLAGGNTEAFF
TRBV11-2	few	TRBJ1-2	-	TGTGCCAGCAGCTCGCCGAGGACGGACAGCCACTATGGCTACACCTTC	CASSSPRTDSHYGYTF
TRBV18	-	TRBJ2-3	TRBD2	TGTGCCAGCTCACCTCCGGGACTAGCGGTCACAGATACGCAGTATTTT	CASSPPGLAVTDTQYF
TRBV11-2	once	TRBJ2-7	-	TGTGCCAGCAGCCGGGTTTACGAGCAGTACTTC	CASSRVYEQYF
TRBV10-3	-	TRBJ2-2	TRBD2	TGTGCCATCAGTGGGTTAGCGGGACCCGGGGAGCTGTTTTTT	CAISGLAGPGELFF
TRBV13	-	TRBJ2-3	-	TGTGCCAGCAGCACCACGGAGAACGGACTGAGCACAGATACGCAGTATTTT	CASSTTENGLSTDTQYF
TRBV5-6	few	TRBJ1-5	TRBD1	TGTGCCAGCAGCTTGGGCCACAGGGGTCAGCCCCAGCATTTT	CASSLGHRGQPQHF
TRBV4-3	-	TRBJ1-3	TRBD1	TGCGCCAGCAGCCAAGATTACGGGACAGGCGGCGGAAACACCATATATTTT	CASSQDYGTGGGNTIYF
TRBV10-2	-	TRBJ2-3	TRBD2	TGCGCCAGCACCATGGGGCGGGCGGGAGGTTCCGCAGATACGCAGTATTTT	CASTMGRAGGSADTQYF